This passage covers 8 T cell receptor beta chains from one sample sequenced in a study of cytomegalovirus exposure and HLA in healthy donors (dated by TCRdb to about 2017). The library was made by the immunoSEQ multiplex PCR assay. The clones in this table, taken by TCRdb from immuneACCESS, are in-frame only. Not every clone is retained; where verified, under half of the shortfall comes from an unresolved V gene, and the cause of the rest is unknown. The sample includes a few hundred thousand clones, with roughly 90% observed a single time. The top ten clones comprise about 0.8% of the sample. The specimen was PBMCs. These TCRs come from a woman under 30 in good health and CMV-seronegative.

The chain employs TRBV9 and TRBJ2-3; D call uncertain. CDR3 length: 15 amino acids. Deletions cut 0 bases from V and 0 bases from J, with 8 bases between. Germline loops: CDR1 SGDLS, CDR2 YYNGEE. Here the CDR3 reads CASSVGTSSTDTQYF. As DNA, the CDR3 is TGTGCCAGCAGCGTAGGTACATCAAGCACAGATACGCAGTATTTT.

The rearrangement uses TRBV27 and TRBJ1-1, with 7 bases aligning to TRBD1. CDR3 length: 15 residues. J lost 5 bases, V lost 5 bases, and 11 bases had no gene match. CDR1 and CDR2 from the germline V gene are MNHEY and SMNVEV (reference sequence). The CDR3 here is CASSASPGGKTEAFF. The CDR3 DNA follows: TGTGCCAGCAGTGCGAGCCCAGGGGGAAAAACTGAAGCTTTCTTT.

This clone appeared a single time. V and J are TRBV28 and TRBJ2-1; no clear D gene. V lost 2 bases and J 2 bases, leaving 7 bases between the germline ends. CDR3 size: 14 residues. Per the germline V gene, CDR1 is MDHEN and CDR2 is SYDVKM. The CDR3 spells CASSLGLTYNEQFF. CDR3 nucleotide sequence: TGTGCCAGCAGTTTAGGCCTCACCTACAATGAGCAGTTCTTC.

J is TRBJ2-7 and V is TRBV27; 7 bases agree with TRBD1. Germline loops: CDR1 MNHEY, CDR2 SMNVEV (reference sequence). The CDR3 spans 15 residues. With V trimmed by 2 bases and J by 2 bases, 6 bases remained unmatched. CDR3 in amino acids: CASSLGSGQTYEQYF. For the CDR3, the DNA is TGTGCCAGCAGTTTAGGGTCGGGACAGACCTACGAGCAGTACTTC.

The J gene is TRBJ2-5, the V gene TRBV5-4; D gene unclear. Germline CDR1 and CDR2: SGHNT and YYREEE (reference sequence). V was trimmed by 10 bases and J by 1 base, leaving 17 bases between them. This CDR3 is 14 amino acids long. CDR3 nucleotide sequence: TGTGCCTTTCTTGGCAGAGGAGCCCAAGAGACCCAGTACTTC. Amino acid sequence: CAFLGRGAQETQYF.

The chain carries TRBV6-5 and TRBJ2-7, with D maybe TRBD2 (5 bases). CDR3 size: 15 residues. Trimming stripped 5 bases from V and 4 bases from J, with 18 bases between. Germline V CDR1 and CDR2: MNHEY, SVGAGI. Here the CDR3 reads CASSTPGRGSYEQYF. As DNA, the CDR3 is TGTGCCAGCAGTACCCCGGGTCGGGGATCATACGAGCAGTACTTC.

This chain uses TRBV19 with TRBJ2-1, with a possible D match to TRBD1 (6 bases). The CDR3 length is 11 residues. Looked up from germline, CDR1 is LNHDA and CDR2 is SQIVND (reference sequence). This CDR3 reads CGTDSPHGQFF. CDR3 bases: TGTGGGACGGACAGCCCCCACGGGCAGTTCTTC.

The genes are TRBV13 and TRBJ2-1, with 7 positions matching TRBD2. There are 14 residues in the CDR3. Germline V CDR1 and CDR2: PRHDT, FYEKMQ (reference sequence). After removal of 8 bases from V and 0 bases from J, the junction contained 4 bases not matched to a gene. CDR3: CASGWTSSYNEQFF. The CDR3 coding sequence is TGTGCCAGCGGATGGACTAGCTCCTACAATGAGCAGTTCTTC.